This T cell receptor beta chain was sequenced for a study of lymphopenia after photon versus proton radiotherapy (dated by TCRdb to 2018 to 2020). Notes on the research overall: The immunological effects of photon versus proton radiation therapy were compared in patients with gastrointestinal tumors who developed high-grade lymphopenia. The cohort comprised roughly 20 patients with gastrointestinal tumors who received either photon or proton therapy and then developed lymphopenia. The study aimed to characterize how the two radiation modalities differ in their impact on the immune system.

General conclusions and limits of the study: Across the cohort, a larger post-nadir drop in TCR diversity was inversely correlated with overall survival time among patients who died. Relative stability during treatment was observed in proton-treated patients, whereas loss of naive T cells and TCR diversity and gain of effector/memory populations were observed in photon-treated patients. After the lymphocyte count nadir, photon-treated repertoires showed oligoclonal expansion, especially of CD8+ Temra cells, which drove the drop in diversity. The survival association was assessed only in patients who died, and the authors presented better survival with proton therapy as a possibility rather than a demonstrated result.

The germline V gene sets CDR1 to SGHVS and CDR2 to FQNEAQ. V ends up 3 bases short and J 1 base short, with an unmatched junction base count of 2. From the cysteine up to the phenylalanine, the CDR3 has a length of 14 residues. The only DNA kept is the CDR3, 42 bases in frame from the first base. Library preparation was by the immunoSEQ multiplex PCR assay. T cell repertoires were profiled by deep sequencing of rearranged TCR beta loci, alongside multiparametric flow cytometry. Entries here come from immuneACCESS through TCRdb and include only in-frame sequences with V and J called. Some clones fail to appear in such tables; in the studies checked, an unresolved V gene covers under half of the shortfall, and the cause of the remainder is unknown. This sample has roughly 64,000 clones in its table, and 87% of those were observed once. The ten top clones hold around 13% of the sample. This clone occurred a few times. This clone's antigen is unknown. No base quality information exists; no much larger clone differs at one position.

This clonotype was sampled from a man older than 75 with esophageal cancer. In this chain, TRBV7-8 is recombined with TRBJ1-1, and TRBD1 matches 7 of the central bases. The material sequenced was peripheral blood, taken from a patient treated with proton-based radiotherapy. The nucleotides are TGTGCCAGCAGCTTGACAGGGTCGAACACTGAAGCTTTCTTT. The resulting protein is CASSLTGSNTEAFF.